The next 21 T cell receptor beta chains were all read from a single sample in a study of blood T cell repertoires in COVID-19. This table comes from immunoSEQ multiplex PCR, and its TCRdb copy is limited to in-frame clones, with some not included. The table lists 25,000 to 40,000 clones, approximately 85% of them singletons, with 7% to 7.5% in the top ten. The sample consisted of peripheral blood. Every receptor here comes from a human donor in a cohort sampled during active COVID-19.

V gene TRBV4-1 combines with J gene TRBJ2-4; 9 bases map to TRBD1. Trimming removed 3 bases from V and 8 bases from J; junction bases left unmatched: 5. The CDR3 runs 14 residues. Germline V lookup: CDR1 MGHRA, CDR2 YSYEKL. CDR3 nucleotides: TGCGCCAGCAGCCACTCACAGGGGGCAGACATTCAGTACTTC. Protein sequence: CASSHSQGADIQYF.

The chain employs TRBV10-1 and TRBJ2-5, with TRBD1 matching over 8 bases. This CDR3 spans 17 amino acids. The J segment lost 1 base and the V segment lost 10 bases, leaving 17 bases of the junction unmatched. Germline values: CDR1 WNHNN, CDR2 SYGVQD (reference sequence). The CDR3 spells CATVPIWTGHSQETQYF. Written as DNA, the CDR3 is TGCGCCACCGTTCCGATCTGGACAGGGCATTCCCAAGAGACCCAGTACTTC.

The chain employs TRBV21-1 and TRBJ1-1. TRBV21-1 constitutes a pseudogene. CDR3 length equals 14 residues. This chain's CDR3 is CASSAREIDTEAFF. The CDR3 DNA reads as TGTGCCAGCAGCGCCCGGGAGATCGACACTGAAGCTTTCTTT.

The chain recombines TRBV28 with TRBJ1-1; D gene uncertain. Deletions cut 1 base from V and 2 bases from J, with 14 bases between. Germline V gives CDR1 MDHEN, CDR2 SYDVKM. CDR3 length equals 16 residues. In DNA, the CDR3 is TGTGCCAGCAGTTTATCTCTCCTCGGGGATAACACTGAAGCTTTCTTT. Residues: CASSLSLLGDNTEAFF.

This chain uses TRBV5-6 with TRBJ2-7; D unclear. The CDR3 covers 14 residues. V gave up 5 bases and J gave up 6 bases, with 18 bases separating them. Germline CDR1 and CDR2: SGHDT and YYEEEE. Written as DNA, the CDR3 is TGTGCCAGCAGTCTCTTGCGGAGCCGGGTCGAGCAGTACTTC. This translates into CASSLLRSRVEQYF.

The rearrangement links TRBV2 to TRBJ2-5, with D possibly matching TRBD1 (6 bases). Trimming left V 6 bases short and J 5 bases short, with 13 bases between. Germline CDR1 SNHLY, CDR2 FYNNEI. This CDR3 has 13 residues. As DNA, the CDR3 is TGTGCCAGCAGCGGACAGCCAAGGGAGACCCAGTACTTC. This codes for CASSGQPRETQYF.

This clone was recorded only once. V and J are TRBV9 and TRBJ2-1, with D unresolved. CDR1 SGDLS and CDR2 YYNGEE come from the germline V gene. This CDR3 spans 14 amino acids. Trimming took off 0 bases at V and 3 bases at J, with 7 bases between the two ends. CDR3 residues: CASSVDGSYNEQFF. DNA of the CDR3: TGTGCCAGCAGCGTAGATGGCAGCTACAATGAGCAGTTCTTC.

This chain uses TRBV10-3 with TRBJ2-1; TRBD2 aligns across 7 bases. This CDR3 is built from 12 residues. Unmatched junction bases numbered 4, after V lost 4 bases and J lost 10 bases. Looked up from germline, CDR1 is ENHRY and CDR2 is SYGVKD. The DNA for the CDR3 is TGTGCCATCAGTGTGGGAGGGCGGGAGCAGTTCTTC. Protein product: CAISVGGREQFF.

The rearrangement uses TRBV5-5 and TRBJ2-5; possibly TRBD1 for D (6 bases). The CDR3 is 15 residues long. Germline CDR1 reads SGHKS; CDR2 reads YYEKEE (reference sequence). Trimming took off 0 bases at V and 2 bases at J, with 11 bases between the two ends. The CDR3 DNA reads TGTGCCAGCAGCTTGGGCACAGGGAAACAAGAGACCCAGTACTTC. Its translation: CASSLGTGKQETQYF.

This sequence joins TRBV7-9 and TRBJ2-2; D gene unclear. CDR1 and CDR2 (germline): SEHNR, FQNEAQ (reference sequence). The CDR3 is made up of 10 amino acids. V was trimmed by 10 bases and J by 6 bases, leaving 6 bases between them. The CDR3 DNA is TGTGCCATCCTTGCCGGGGAGCTGTTTTTT. It translates to CAILAGELFF.

V is TRBV12-3 or TRBV12-4 and J is TRBJ2-3, with TRBD2 identical over 10 bases. CDR3 size: 13 residues. The V segment lost 3 bases and the J segment 10 bases; nucleotides outside the gene matches: 4. The CDR3: CASSFALAGAQYF. The DNA for the CDR3 is TGTGCCAGCAGTTTCGCCCTAGCGGGAGCGCAGTATTTT.

The chain combines TRBV3-1 (or the pseudogene TRBV3-2) with TRBJ2-5, with 10 bases aligning to TRBD1. CDR1 is LGHDT and CDR2 is YNNKEL in the germline V gene (reference sequence). The CDR3 has 16 amino acids. Trimming removed 4 bases from V and 5 bases from J; junction bases left unmatched: 10. The CDR3 coding sequence is TGTGCCAGCAGCCCCCAACCGGGACAGGGGTGGGAGACCCAGTACTTC. This sequence encodes CASSPQPGQGWETQYF.

The chain links TRBV18 to TRBJ1-1, with TRBD1 matching over 7 bases. CDR3 length: 14 residues. CDR1 and CDR2 from the germline V gene are KGHSH and LQKENI. Trimming cost V 4 bases and J 4 bases; bases outside gene matches: 6. CDR3 sequence (DNA): TGTGCCAGCTCACTCACAGGGGAAGGCACTGAAGCTTTCTTT. This gives the protein CASSLTGEGTEAFF.

V is TRBV19 and J is TRBJ1-5; the match to TRBD1 covers 8 bases. CDR3 length equals 15 residues. Germline V gene sequence: CDR1 LNHDA, CDR2 SQIVND (reference sequence). V shed 7 bases, J shed 2 bases, and the junction held 7 bases outside the gene matches. The CDR3 sequence: CASTWTGMGNQPQHF. CDR3 bases: TGTGCCAGTACCTGGACAGGGATGGGCAATCAGCCCCAGCATTTT.

This rearrangement joins TRBV10-2 to TRBJ1-5, with 8 bases identical to TRBD1. The CDR3 length is 14 residues. Germline V gene sequence: CDR1 WSHSY, CDR2 SAAADI. With V trimmed by 3 bases and J by 5 bases, 3 bases remained unmatched. CDR3 residues: CASSDRTGHQPQHF. DNA of the CDR3: TGCGCCAGCAGTGACCGGACAGGGCATCAGCCCCAGCATTTT.

This chain links TRBV5-4 with TRBJ2-2; 9 bases match TRBD1. CDR1 is SGHNT and CDR2 is YYREEE in the germline V gene (reference sequence). This CDR3 contains 15 residues. V shed 6 bases and J 2 bases; nucleotides not matched to a gene: 5. The CDR3 bases are TGTGCCAGCACCCGGGACAGGGTAAACACCGGGGAGCTGTTTTTT. It codes for CASTRDRVNTGELFF. Full variable domain (remainder filled in from reference TRBV5-4 and TRBJ2-2): ETGVTQSPTHLIKTRGQQVTLRCSSQSGHNTVSWYQQALGQGPQFIFQYYREEENGRGNFPPRFSGLQFPNYSSELNVNALELDDSALYLCASTRDRVNTGELFFGEGSRLTVL.

This rearrangement joins TRBV28 to TRBJ2-3; 10 bases fit TRBD2. Germline V lookup: CDR1 MDHEN, CDR2 SYDVKM. Losses at the gene ends were 9 bases for V and 6 bases for J; bases not matched to a gene: 15. This CDR3 has 16 residues. The CDR3: CASSTERGGLGDTQYF. Here the CDR3 DNA reads TGTGCCAGTTCAACGGAGCGGGGGGGCCTGGGTGATACGCAGTATTTT.

This chain connects TRBV12-3 or TRBV12-4 to TRBJ1-3; D uncertain. Deletions cut 2 bases from V and 4 bases from J, with 6 bases between. This CDR3 comprises 13 residues. CDR3 amino acids: CASSLLAGNTIYF. The CDR3 nucleotides are TGTGCCAGCAGTTTATTAGCGGGAAACACCATATATTTT.

The gene calls are TRBV5-1 and TRBJ2-7; TRBD2 agrees at 8 bases. The CDR3 sequence is 15 residues long. Germline V CDR1 and CDR2: SGHRS, YFSETQ. The J segment lost 0 bases and the V segment lost 1 base, leaving 3 bases of the junction unmatched. This CDR3 reads CASSLSGTSSYEQYF. For the CDR3, the DNA is TGCGCCAGCAGCTTGTCCGGGACTAGCTCCTACGAGCAGTACTTC. Based on the CDR3 plus reference TRBV5-1 and TRBJ2-7, the full variable domain is KAGVTQTPRYLIKTRGQQVTLSCSPISGHRSVSWYQQTPGQGLQFLFEYFSETQRNKGNFPGRFSGRQFSNSRSEMNVSTLELGDSALYLCASSLSGTSSYEQYFGPGTRLTVT.

This sequence joins TRBV9 and TRBJ1-2; D gene unclear. Germline loops: CDR1 SGDLS, CDR2 YYNGEE. The CDR3 spans 15 residues. V was clipped by 0 bases and J by 4 bases, with 13 bases between them. The CDR3 is CASSVESGSIYGYTF. CDR3 nucleotides: TGTGCCAGCAGCGTAGAATCAGGATCCATCTATGGCTACACCTTC.

The chain carries TRBV7-2 and TRBJ1-1; D ambiguous. Trimming cost V 2 bases and J 5 bases, with 12 bases left between them. Germline-derived CDR1 and CDR2 are SGHTA and FQGNSA. The CDR3 is made up of 14 amino acids. The CDR3 sequence is CASSLPGLRTEAFF. CDR3 DNA sequence: TGTGCCAGCAGCTTACCAGGTCTAAGGACTGAAGCTTTCTTT.